This T cell receptor (beta chain) derives from a study of siplizumab effects on memory and regulatory T cells (dated by TCRdb to about 2019). In terms of the full investigation: The study looked at the effect of siplizumab, an anti-CD2 antibody, on alloreactive T-cell subsets in allogeneic mixed lymphocyte reactions made from human PBMCs.

Notes on this clone: It lacks a known antigen. No base quality values were provided; no much bigger clone lies one nucleotide off. The identical CDR3 is also encoded by other nucleotide sequences in the sample.

Beyond this particular receptor, the publication reports: Unstimulated naive T cells appeared to be more diverse than memory T cells, and naive cells seemed to make a substantial contribution to the alloresponse. The cumulative frequency of alloreactive sequences that could be traced back to unstimulated CD4+ memory T cells was significantly reduced by siplizumab. Among mappable alloreactive CD4+ clones, an average Treg-derived fraction of about 69% was observed with siplizumab, compared with 26.9% in control reactions. A naive or memory phenotype could not be assigned to roughly 80-96% of proliferating CD4+ or CD8+ clones. Whether proliferating Tregs from siplizumab cultures actually had suppressive function was not functionally confirmed. Sequences below about 10^-5 frequency were poorly captured, so only a minor fraction of alloreactive clones could be mapped to unstimulated subsets.

Trimming costs V 1 base and J 3 bases, and their ends lie 0 bases apart. The germline V gene provides CDR1 LGHNT and CDR2 FRNRAP. The CDR3 runs 11 residues from the cysteine to the phenylalanine. Only CDR3 DNA remains: 33 bases, in frame from the first base. The method was the immunoSEQ multiplex PCR assay. Some 1.1 x 10^5 TCR templates per sample were assayed on the deep sequencing platform. Genomic DNA extracted from sorted T cells was used for TCRbeta CDR3 sequencing. The paper's processing steps were these. The R programming language was used for clonal analysis of the TCRbeta CDR3 data. Comparing unstimulated samples against CFSE-low samples taken after the reaction was how alloreactive CD4+ and CD8+ clones were defined. Regulatory or non-regulatory origin of alloreactive CD4+ clones was assigned by matching sequences to the sorted unstimulated Treg and non-Treg repertoires. As stored in TCRdb, this immuneACCESS dataset retains in-frame rearrangements with V and J assigned. A fraction of the clones does not appear; measured against another copy, unresolved V genes explain less than half of the discrepancy, and the remainder lacks a known reason. Clonal size and the V and J genes are those of that table, whereas D and trimming came from the DNA. This sample holds about 120,000 clones; roughly 92% were observed only once. The ten largest clones represent 1.3% of the sample.

Sorted unstimulated T cells, along with proliferating T cells recovered from mixed lymphocyte reactions, underwent TCRbeta CDR3 sequencing. Fresh whole blood from approximately 10 HLA-typed healthy donors was used to isolate PBMCs. This chain is built from TRBV12-5 and TRBJ2-5, with the D gene too uncertain to name. This clonotype was sampled from a human donor in good health. Source material: CD4+ T cells sorted from blood. The CDR3 protein sequence reads: CASGLEETQYF. The sequenced DNA is TGTGCTAGTGGTTTGGAAGAGACCCAGTACTTC.